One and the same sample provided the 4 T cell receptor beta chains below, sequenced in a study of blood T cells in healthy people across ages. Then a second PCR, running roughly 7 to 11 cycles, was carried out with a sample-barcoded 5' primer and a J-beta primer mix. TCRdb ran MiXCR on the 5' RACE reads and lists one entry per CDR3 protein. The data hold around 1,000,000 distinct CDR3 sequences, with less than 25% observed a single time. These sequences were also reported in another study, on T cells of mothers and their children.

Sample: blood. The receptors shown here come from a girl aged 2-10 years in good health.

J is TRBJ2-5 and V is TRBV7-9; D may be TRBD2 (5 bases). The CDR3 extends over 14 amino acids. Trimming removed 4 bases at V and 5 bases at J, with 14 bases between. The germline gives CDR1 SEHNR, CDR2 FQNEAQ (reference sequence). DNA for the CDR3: TGTGCCAGCAGCTCTTCCGGGAAGACGGAGACCCAGTACTTC. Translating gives CASSSSGKTETQYF. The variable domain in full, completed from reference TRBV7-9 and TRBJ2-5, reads DTGVSQNPRHKITKRGQNVTFRCDPISEHNRLYWYRQTLGQGPEFLTYFQNEAQLEKSRLLSDRFSAERPKGSFSTLEIQRTEQGDSAMYLCASSSSGKTETQYFGPGTRLLVL.

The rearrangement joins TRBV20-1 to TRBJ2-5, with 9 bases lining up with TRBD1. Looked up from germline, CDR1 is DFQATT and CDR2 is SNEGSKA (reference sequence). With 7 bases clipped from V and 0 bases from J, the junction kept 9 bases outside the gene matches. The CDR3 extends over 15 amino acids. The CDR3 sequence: CSVGETGGNQETQYF. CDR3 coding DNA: TGCAGTGTAGGGGAGACAGGGGGGAACCAAGAGACCCAGTACTTC.

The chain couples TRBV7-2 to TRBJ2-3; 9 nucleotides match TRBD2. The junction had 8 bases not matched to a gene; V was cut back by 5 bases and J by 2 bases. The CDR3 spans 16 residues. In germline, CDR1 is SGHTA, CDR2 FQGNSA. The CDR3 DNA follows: TGTGCCAGCAGCCGTGAAGCGGGGGGAGTCACAGATACGCAGTATTTT. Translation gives CASSREAGGVTDTQYF.

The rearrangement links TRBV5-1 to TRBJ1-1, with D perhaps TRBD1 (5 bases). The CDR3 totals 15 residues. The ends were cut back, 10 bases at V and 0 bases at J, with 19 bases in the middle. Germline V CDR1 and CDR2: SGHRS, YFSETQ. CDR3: CASHWGSSMNTEAFF. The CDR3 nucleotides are TGCGCCTCACATTGGGGCAGCTCGATGAACACTGAAGCTTTCTTT.